This T cell receptor beta chain was obtained from a study of T cell responses to AZD1222 COVID-19 vaccine (dated by TCRdb to 2020 to 2023). Study-level background: AZD1222 recipients whose second dose came at about 4 weeks and those whose second dose came at about 12 weeks were combined into one group, since spike-specific TCR depth and breadth did not differ between the two schedules. A total of 230 to 250 trial participants underwent TCR sequencing, of whom 200 to 220 received two doses of AZD1222 and some 26 received two doses of the MenACWY control vaccine. Trial participants were enrolled by age into subgroups of 18-55, 56-69 and 70-plus years, and roughly 150, 30 and 60 TCR-sequenced participants, respectively, were included in these subgroups.

The time point label here, explained by the study, means: baseline before first vaccination. Samples from vaccinated people were obtained from the UK trials COV001 and COV002, which included a single-blind randomized controlled phase 2/3 trial of AZD1222 (ChAdOx1 nCoV-19) in healthy adults. For TCRbeta chain sequencing, PBMC samples from trial participants were taken at day 0 and at day 28 after the second dose. The germline V and J ends show losses of 0 bases and 0 bases respectively, and no gene match explains 6 bases of the junction. The germline V gene sets CDR1 to KGHSH and CDR2 to LQKENI. The cysteine opens and the phenylalanine closes a CDR3 of 18 amino acids. Only the CDR3 part of the read is kept: 54 bases, read in frame from the first base. Regarding this clone: Its target antigen remains unknown. Per-nucleotide qualities are absent, and no much larger clonotype sits a single base away.

The CDR3 regions of human TCRbeta chains were subjected to immunosequencing. The study's processing was this. Repertoire TCRs were matched against a reference library of SARS-CoV-2-specific TCRs generated with the MIRA antigen-specificity platform. Breadth meant the fraction of unique TCRs that were SARS-CoV-2-associated, whereas depth meant the fraction of total T cells that were SARS-CoV-2-associated. Using the MIRA data, each spike-specific TCR was mapped to the spike region that the TCR reacts to and placed in a CD4 or CD8 class. Log10-transformed breadth and depth values were compared by one-way ANOVA with Sidak's multiple comparisons tests. TCRdb provides this immuneACCESS table in a form limited to in-frame rearrangements. Some clones are lacking; in checked studies, under half of them reflect an unresolved V gene, and why the rest are absent is not known. V, J and clone size reflect that table, while D and trimming were determined from the DNA. A total of around 100,000 clones appear in this sample, about 86% of them only once. The biggest ten clones account for 5% to 7.5% of the sample.

The research as a whole found: Spike-specific TCR breadth and depth rose significantly after two AZD1222 doses compared with day 0 and with MenACWY recipients. Conclusions about previously exposed vaccinees are limited because only six or seven AZD1222 recipients were SARS-CoV-2 seropositive at baseline. Epitopes outside the regions mutated in the B.1.351 and B.1.1.7 variants were reportedly recognized by nearly half of the unique spike-specific TCRs. The 56-69-year group was small, and its depth increase did not reach significance, likely because of low power. Participants were mostly white British, with more females than males. The authors suggested clonal diversity may have been underestimated. Because no samples from the day 14 peak response were available, repertoires could be characterized only after the peak T cell response. CD4 TCRs associated with the vaccine covered the entire spike protein, and the dominant responses were in regions 160-218 and 743-854.

The sample in question was peripheral blood, obtained on day 0 of AZD1222 vaccination. The TCR originated in an adult in good health. The sequence links TRBV18 to TRBJ2-7; 12 of the junction bases match TRBD2. The bases read TGTGCCAGCTCACCACCACTAGCGGGAGGCCGCAGCTCCTACGAGCAGTACTTC. Its amino acids are CASSPPLAGGRSSYEQYF.